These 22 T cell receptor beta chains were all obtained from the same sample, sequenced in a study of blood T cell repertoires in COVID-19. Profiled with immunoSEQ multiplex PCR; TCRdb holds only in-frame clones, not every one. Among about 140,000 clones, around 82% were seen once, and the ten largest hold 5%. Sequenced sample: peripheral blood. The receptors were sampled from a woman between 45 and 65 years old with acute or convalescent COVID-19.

The CDR3 reads CASSHHSTGNSGANVLTF. Here the CDR3 DNA reads TGTGCCAGCAGCCACCACTCTACAGGGAACTCTGGGGCCAACGTCCTGACTTTC. The chain employs TRBV4-2 and TRBJ2-6, with D maybe TRBD1 (6 bases). The CDR3 runs to 18 residues. V dropped 3 bases and J dropped 0 bases, with 15 bases sitting between them. The germline V gene encodes CDR1 LGHNA and CDR2 YNFKEQ.

CDR3: CASSLDLGNTIYF. For the CDR3, the DNA is TGTGCCAGCAGCTTAGATCTCGGAAACACCATATATTTT. The chain has TRBV11-2 and TRBJ1-3; D gene uncertain. Germline CDR1 reads SGHAT; CDR2 reads FQNNGV. Trimming shortened V by 0 bases and J by 4 bases, and 4 bases separated the two germline ends. This CDR3 is 13 amino acids long.

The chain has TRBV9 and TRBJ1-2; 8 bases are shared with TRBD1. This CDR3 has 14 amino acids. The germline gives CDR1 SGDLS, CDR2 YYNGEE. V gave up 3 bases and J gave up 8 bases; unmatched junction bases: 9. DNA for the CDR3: TGTGCCAGCAGCGGGGGACAGGCTACGAACGGCTACACCTTC. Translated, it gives CASSGGQATNGYTF.

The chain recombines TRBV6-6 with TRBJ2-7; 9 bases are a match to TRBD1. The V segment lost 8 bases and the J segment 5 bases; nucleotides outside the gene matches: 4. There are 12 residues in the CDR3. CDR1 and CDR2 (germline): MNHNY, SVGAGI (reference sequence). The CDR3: CASSGQGNEQYF. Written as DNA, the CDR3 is TGTGCCAGCTCGGGACAGGGCAACGAGCAGTACTTC.

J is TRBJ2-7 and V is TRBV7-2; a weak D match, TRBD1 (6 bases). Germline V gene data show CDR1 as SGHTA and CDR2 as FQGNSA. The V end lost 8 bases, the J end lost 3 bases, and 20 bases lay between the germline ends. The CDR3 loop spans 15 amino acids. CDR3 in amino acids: CASRPGGGRSYEQYF. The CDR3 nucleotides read TGTGCCAGCCGCCCTGGTGGGGGCCGGAGCTACGAGCAGTACTTC.

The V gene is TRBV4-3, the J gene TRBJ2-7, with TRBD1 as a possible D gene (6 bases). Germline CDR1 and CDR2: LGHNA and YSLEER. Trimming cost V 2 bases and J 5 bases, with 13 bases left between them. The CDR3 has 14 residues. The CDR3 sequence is CASSQQTDSNEQYF. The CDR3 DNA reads TGCGCCAGCAGCCAACAAACGGACAGCAACGAGCAGTACTTC.

CDR3 amino acids: CASSLFEGRGGQFF. CDR3 nucleotides: TGTGCCAGCAGTTTATTCGAAGGTAGGGGAGGGCAGTTCTTC. The J gene is TRBJ2-1, the V gene TRBV27; maybe TRBD2 (6 bases). V was trimmed by 1 base and J by 12 bases, leaving 16 bases between them. Germline CDR1 reads MNHEY; CDR2 reads SMNVEV (reference sequence). This CDR3 is built from 14 residues.

The CDR3 region is CASSLGQGWGEQFF. In nucleotides, the CDR3 is TGTGCCAGCAGCCTCGGACAGGGTTGGGGGGAGCAGTTCTTC. The rearrangement joins TRBV11-1 to TRBJ2-1; 8 positions agree with TRBD1. This CDR3 comprises 14 residues. The germline gives CDR1 SGHAT, CDR2 FQDESV (reference sequence). Trimming at V came to 5 bases and at J to 10 bases, leaving 10 bases not matched to a gene.

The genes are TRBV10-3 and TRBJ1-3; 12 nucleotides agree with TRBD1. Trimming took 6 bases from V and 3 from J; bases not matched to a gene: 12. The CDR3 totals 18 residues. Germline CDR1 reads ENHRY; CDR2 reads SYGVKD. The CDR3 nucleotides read TGTGCCATCAGGCCGGGACAGGGGGCTGGGGACGGTGGAAACACCATATATTTT. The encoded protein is CAIRPGQGAGDGGNTIYF.

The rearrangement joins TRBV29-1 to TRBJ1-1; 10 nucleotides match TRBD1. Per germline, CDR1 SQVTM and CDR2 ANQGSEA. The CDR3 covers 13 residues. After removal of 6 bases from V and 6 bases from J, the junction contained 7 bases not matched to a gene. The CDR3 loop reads CSVAGQGGAEAFF. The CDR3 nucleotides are TGCAGCGTCGCCGGACAGGGGGGTGCTGAAGCTTTCTTT.

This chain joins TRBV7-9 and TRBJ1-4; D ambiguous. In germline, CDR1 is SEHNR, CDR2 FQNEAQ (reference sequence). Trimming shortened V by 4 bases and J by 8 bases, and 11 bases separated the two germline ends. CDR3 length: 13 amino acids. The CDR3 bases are TGTGCCAGCAGCTCAGCCACCCGGGAAAAACTGTTTTTT. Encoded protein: CASSSATREKLFF.

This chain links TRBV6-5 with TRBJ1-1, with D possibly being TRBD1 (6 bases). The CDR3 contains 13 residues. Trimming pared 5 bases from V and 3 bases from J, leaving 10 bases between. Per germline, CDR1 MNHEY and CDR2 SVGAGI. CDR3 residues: CASSPRTDTEAFF. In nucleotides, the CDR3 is TGTGCCAGCAGTCCTAGGACAGACACTGAAGCTTTCTTT.

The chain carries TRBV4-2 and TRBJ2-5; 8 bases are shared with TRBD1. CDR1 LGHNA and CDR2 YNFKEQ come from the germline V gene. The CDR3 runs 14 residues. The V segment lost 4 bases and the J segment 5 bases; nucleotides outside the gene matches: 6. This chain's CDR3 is CASSPLDREETQYF. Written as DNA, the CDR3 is TGTGCCAGCAGCCCGCTGGACAGGGAGGAGACCCAGTACTTC.

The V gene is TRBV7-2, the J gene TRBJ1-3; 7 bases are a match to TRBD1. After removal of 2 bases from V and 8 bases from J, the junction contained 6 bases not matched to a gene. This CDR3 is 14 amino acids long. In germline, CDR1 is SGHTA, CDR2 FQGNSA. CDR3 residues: CASSLPGQADTIYF. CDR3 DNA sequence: TGTGCCAGCAGCTTACCCGGACAGGCAGACACCATATATTTT.

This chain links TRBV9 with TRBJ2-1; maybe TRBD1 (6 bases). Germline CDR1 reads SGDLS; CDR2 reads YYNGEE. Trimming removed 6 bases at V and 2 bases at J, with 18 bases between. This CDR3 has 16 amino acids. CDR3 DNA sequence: TGTGCCAGCAAACGTTTTCCTGGGGGCGCCTACAATGAGCAGTTCTTC. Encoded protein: CASKRFPGGAYNEQFF. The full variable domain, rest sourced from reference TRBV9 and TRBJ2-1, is DSGVTQTPKHLITATGQRVTLRCSPRSGDLSVYWYQQSLDQGLQFLIQYYNGEERAKGNILERFSAQQFPDLHSELNLSSLELGDSALYFCASKRFPGGAYNEQFFGPGTRLTVL.

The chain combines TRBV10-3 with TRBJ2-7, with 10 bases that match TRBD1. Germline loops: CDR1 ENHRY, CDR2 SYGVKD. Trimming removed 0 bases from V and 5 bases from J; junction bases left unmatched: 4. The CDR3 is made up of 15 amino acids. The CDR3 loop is CAISESGTGDHEQYF. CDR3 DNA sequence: TGTGCCATCAGTGAGTCCGGGACAGGGGACCACGAGCAGTACTTC.

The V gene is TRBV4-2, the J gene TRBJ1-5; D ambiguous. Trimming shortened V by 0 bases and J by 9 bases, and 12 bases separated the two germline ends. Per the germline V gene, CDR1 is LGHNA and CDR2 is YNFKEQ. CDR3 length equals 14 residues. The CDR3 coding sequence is TGTGCCAGCAGCCAAGAAACCTCAGGTGGGCCCCAGCATTTT. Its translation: CASSQETSGGPQHF.

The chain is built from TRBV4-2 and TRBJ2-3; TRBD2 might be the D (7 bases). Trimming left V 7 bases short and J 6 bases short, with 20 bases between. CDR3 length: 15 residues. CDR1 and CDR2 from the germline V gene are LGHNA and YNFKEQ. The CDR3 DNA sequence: TGTGCCAGCACTCGTGTGGGGACGGGGGGCGATACGCAGTATTTT. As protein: CASTRVGTGGDTQYF.

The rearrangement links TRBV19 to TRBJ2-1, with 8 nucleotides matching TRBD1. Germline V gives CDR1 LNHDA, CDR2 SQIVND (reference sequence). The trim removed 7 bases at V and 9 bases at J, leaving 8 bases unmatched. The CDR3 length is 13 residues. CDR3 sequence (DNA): TGTGCCAGTACCCCCAGGGGGCCTGGTGAGCAGTTCTTC. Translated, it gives CASTPRGPGEQFF.

CDR3 sequence (DNA): TGTGCCACCGGGGCCTTCGCGGGGGGGCGGGAGCAGTACTTC. Protein sequence: CATGAFAGGREQYF. The chain links TRBV25-1 to TRBJ2-7; 9 bases map to TRBD2. The germline V gene has CDR1 MGHDK and CDR2 SYGVNS. The CDR3 runs 14 residues. V lost 10 bases and J lost 7; bases outside the gene matches: 14.

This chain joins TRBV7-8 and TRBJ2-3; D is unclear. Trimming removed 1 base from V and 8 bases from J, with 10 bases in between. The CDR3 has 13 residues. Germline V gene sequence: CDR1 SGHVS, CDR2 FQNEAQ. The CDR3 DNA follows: TGTGCCAGCAGCTTAGACCAGGCCCGTACGCAGTATTTT. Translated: CASSLDQARTQYF.

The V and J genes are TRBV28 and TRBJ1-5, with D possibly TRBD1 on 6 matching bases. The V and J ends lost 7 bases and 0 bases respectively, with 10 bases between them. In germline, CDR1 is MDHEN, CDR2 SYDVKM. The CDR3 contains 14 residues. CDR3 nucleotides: TGTGCCAGCATCAGGGGTGATAGCAATCAGCCCCAGCATTTT. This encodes CASIRGDSNQPQHF.